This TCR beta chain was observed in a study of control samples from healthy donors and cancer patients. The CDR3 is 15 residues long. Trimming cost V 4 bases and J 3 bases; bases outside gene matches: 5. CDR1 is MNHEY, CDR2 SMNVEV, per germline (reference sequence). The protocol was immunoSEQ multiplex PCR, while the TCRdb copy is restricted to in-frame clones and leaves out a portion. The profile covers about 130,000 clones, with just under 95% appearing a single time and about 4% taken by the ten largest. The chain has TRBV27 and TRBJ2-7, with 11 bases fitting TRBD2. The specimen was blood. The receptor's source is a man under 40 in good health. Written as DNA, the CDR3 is TGTGCCAGCAGTTCCCTAGCGGGGGGACTCTACGAGCAGTACTTC. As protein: CASSSLAGGLYEQYF.